What follows are 8 T cell receptor beta chains derived from one specimen sequenced in a study of T cell responses to AZD1222 COVID-19 vaccine. Produced via immunoSEQ multiplex PCR; TCRdb's table is partial and in-frame only. This table holds roughly 200,000 clones, around 94% found once. Material: peripheral blood, obtained on day 0 of AZD1222 vaccination. These receptors originate from an adult in good health.

J is TRBJ1-1 and V is TRBV18; D uncertain. The germline V and J ends were trimmed by 1 base and 5 bases, with 14 bases remaining between them. CDR1 KGHSH and CDR2 LQKENI come from the germline V gene. The CDR3 extends over 15 amino acids. The CDR3 DNA is TGTGCCAGCTCACCACTGCACGTTGAAGGGACTGAAGCTTTCTTT. Translation: CASSPLHVEGTEAFF.

In its sample, this clone was seen once. The chain employs TRBV28 and TRBJ1-5, with a tentative D call TRBD1 (5 bases). Germline V CDR1 and CDR2: MDHEN, SYDVKM. This CDR3 is built from 13 residues. Trimming pared 6 bases from V and 6 bases from J, leaving 12 bases between. This CDR3 reads CASRGASGQPQHF. The CDR3 DNA sequence: TGTGCCAGCAGAGGGGCGTCGGGTCAGCCCCAGCATTTT.

This chain connects TRBV15 to TRBJ1-5; no clear D. CDR3 size: 19 residues. Germline V gene data show CDR1 as LNHNV and CDR2 as YYDKDF (reference sequence). V dropped 5 bases and J dropped 1 base, with 24 bases sitting between them. CDR3 DNA: TGTGCCACCAGCCTGGCCAACGTGGCTGGTCAGTGGAGCAATCAGCCCCAGCATTTT. Protein: CATSLANVAGQWSNQPQHF.

The chain is built from TRBV3-1 (or the pseudogene TRBV3-2) and TRBJ2-7, with TRBD1 matching over 10 bases. Germline V CDR1 and CDR2: LGHDT, YNNKEL (reference sequence). CDR3 length equals 16 residues. J gave up 4 bases and V 4 bases, and 10 bases lay outside the gene matches. This CDR3 reads CASSPNPTGGLYEQYF. The DNA for the CDR3 is TGTGCCAGCAGCCCTAACCCGACAGGGGGCCTGTACGAGCAGTACTTC.

The rearrangement joins TRBV7-2 to TRBJ1-5; the D is unclear. The V gene lost 1 base and the J gene lost 4 bases, with 8 bases spanning the gap. CDR3 length: 14 residues. CDR1 and CDR2 (germline): SGHTA, FQGNSA. Here the CDR3 DNA reads TGTGCCAGCAGCTTAGGGGCGTCAAATCAGCCCCAGCATTTT. This gives the protein CASSLGASNQPQHF. Together with reference TRBV7-2 and TRBJ1-5, the CDR3 gives the full variable domain: GAGVSQSPSNKVTEKGKDVELRCDPISGHTALYWYRQSLGQGLEFLIYFQGNSAPDKSGLPSDRFSAERTGGSVSTLTIQRTQQEDSAVYLCASSLGASNQPQHFGDGTRLSIL.

V usage is TRBV18 and J usage is TRBJ2-5, with D perhaps matching TRBD1 (6 bases). The germline gives CDR1 KGHSH, CDR2 LQKENI. Trimming left V 5 bases short and J 10 bases short, with 17 bases between. The CDR3 spans 13 residues. The CDR3 here is CASSSTTGRGQYF. The DNA for the CDR3 is TGTGCCAGCTCATCGACGACAGGCCGGGGCCAGTACTTC.

V usage is TRBV6-5 and J usage is TRBJ1-1; D is unresolved. Trimming pared 7 bases from V and 2 bases from J, leaving 14 bases between. Germline V gene sequence: CDR1 MNHEY, CDR2 SVGAGI. There are 14 residues in the CDR3. CDR3: CASTSEGFNTEAFF. For the CDR3, the DNA is TGTGCCAGCACCTCGGAGGGCTTTAACACTGAAGCTTTCTTT.

The chain combines TRBV2 with TRBJ1-2; D possibly corresponds to TRBD1 (5 bases). The V gene's germline CDR1 is SNHLY and CDR2 FYNNEI. The CDR3 is 16 amino acids. V lost 2 bases and J 0 bases, leaving 13 bases between the germline ends. As DNA, the CDR3 is TGTGCCAGCAGTGAAATGAGGGGATATTCTAACTATGGCTACACCTTC. Translation: CASSEMRGYSNYGYTF.